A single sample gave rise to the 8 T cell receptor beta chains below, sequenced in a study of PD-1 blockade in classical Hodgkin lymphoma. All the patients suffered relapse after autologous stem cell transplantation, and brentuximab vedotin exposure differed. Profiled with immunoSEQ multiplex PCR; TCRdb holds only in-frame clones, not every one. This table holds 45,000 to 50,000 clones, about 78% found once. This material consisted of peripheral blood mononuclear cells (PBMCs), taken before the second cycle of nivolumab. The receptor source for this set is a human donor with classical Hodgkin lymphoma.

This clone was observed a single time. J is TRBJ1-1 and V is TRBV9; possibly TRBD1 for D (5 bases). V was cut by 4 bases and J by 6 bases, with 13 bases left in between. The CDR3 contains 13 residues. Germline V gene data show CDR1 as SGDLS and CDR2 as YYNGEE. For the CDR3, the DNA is TGTGCCAGCAGCTCCCAAGCGGGGGCTGAAGCTTTCTTT. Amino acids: CASSSQAGAEAFF.

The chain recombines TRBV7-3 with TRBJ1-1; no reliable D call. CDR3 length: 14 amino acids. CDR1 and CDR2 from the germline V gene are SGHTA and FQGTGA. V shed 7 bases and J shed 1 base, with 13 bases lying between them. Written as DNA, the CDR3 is TGTGCCAGCACCCAACATTTTCAGAACACTGAAGCTTTCTTT. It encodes CASTQHFQNTEAFF. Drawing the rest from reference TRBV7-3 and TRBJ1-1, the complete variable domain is GAGVSQTPSNKVTEKGKYVELRCDPISGHTALYWYRQSLGQGPEFLIYFQGTGAADDSGLPNDRFFAVRPEGSVSTLKIQRTERGDSAVYLCASTQHFQNTEAFFGQGTRLTVV.

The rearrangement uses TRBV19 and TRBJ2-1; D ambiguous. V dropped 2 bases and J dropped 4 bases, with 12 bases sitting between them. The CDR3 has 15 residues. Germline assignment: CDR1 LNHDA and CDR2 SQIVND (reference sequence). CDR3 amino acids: CASSITTGRYNEQFF. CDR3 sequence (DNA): TGTGCCAGTAGTATAACCACGGGTAGGTACAATGAGCAGTTCTTC.

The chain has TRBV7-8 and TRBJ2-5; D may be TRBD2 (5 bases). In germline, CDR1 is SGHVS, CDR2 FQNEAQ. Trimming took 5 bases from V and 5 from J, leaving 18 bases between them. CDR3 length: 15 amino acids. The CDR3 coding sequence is TGTGCCAGCAGCCCAAGTGAGGGAATGCGGGAGACCCAGTACTTC. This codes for CASSPSEGMRETQYF.

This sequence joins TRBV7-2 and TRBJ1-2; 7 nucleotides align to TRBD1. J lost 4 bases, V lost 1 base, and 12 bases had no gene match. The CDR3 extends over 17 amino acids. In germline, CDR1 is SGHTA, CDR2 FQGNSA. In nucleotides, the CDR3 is TGTGCCAGCAGCTTAGGCGGAGGGGGCGCATCCCTCTATGGCTACACCTTC. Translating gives CASSLGGGGASLYGYTF.

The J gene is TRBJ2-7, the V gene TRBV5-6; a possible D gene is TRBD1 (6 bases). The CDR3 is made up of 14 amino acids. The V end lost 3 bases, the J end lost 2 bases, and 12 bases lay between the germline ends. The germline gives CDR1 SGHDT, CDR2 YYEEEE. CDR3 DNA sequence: TGTGCCAGCAGCTCAACAACAGGGACCTACGAGCAGTACTTC. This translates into CASSSTTGTYEQYF.

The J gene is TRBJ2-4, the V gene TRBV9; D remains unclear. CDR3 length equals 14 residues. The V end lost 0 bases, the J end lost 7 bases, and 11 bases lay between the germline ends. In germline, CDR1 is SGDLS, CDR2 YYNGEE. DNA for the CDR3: TGTGCCAGCAGCGTAGGAGATAGCTTGAACATTCAGTACTTC. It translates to CASSVGDSLNIQYF.

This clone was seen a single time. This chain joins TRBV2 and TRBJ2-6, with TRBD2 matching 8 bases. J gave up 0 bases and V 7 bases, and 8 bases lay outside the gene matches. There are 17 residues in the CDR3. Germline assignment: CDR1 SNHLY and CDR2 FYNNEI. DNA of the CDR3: TGTGCCAGCAAGGCGGGGGGAGTTAGCTCTGGGGCCAACGTCCTGACTTTC. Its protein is CASKAGGVSSGANVLTF.